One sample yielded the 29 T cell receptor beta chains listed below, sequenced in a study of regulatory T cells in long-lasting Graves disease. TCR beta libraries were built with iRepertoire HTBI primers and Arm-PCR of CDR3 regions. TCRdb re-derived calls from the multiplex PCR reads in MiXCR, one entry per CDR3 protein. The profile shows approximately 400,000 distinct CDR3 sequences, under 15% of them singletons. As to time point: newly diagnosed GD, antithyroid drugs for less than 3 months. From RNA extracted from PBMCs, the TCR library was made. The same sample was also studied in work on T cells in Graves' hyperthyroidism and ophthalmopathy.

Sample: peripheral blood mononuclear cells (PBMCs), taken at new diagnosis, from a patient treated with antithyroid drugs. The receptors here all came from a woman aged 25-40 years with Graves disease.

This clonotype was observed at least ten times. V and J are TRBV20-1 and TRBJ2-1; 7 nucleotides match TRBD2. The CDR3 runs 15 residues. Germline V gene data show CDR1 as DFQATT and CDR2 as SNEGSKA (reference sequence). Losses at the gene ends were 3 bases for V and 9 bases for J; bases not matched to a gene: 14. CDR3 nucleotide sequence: TGCAGTGCTAGGGGTCGGAGCGGGACGGACGGTGAGCAGTTCTTC. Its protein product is CSARGRSGTDGEQFF.

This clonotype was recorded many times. CDR3 DNA sequence: TGTGCCAGCAGTTACAGTGCAGGTGTGAACAGGGGAACCTCCTACGAGCAGTACTTC. It specifies CASSYSAGVNRGTSYEQYF. This chain connects TRBV6-5 to TRBJ2-7; 7 positions match TRBD1. CDR3 length equals 19 residues. Germline lookup yields CDR1 MNHEY and CDR2 SVGAGI. The junction had 16 bases not matched to a gene; V was cut back by 2 bases and J by 0 bases.

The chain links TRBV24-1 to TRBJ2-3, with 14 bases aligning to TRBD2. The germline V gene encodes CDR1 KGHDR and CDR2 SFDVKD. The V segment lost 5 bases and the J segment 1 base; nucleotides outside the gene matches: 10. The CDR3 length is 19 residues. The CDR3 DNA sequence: TGTGCCACCAGTGCTTCGCCGGGACTAGCGGGAGTGGGCACAGATACGCAGTATTTT. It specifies CATSASPGLAGVGTDTQYF.

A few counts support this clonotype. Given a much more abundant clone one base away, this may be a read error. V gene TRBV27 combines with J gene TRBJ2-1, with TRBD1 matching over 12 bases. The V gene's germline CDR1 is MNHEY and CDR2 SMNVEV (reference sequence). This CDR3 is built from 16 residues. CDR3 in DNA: TGTACCAGCAGTTTCTCGGGACAGGGGGCGCGCAATGAGCAGTTCTTC. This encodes CTSSFSGQGARNEQFF.

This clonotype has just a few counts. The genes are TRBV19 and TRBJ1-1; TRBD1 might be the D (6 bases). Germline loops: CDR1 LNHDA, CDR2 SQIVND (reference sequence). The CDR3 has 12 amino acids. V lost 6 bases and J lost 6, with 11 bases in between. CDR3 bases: TGTGCCAGTAGAAGGGGGAGAGCTGAAGCTTTCTTT. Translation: CASRRGRAEAFF.

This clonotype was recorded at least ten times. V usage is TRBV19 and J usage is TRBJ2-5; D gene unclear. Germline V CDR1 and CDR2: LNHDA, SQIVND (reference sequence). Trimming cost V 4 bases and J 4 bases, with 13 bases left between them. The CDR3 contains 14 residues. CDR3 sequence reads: CASSTLMTGETQYF. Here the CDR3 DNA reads TGTGCCAGTAGTACGCTCATGACGGGAGAGACCCAGTACTTC.

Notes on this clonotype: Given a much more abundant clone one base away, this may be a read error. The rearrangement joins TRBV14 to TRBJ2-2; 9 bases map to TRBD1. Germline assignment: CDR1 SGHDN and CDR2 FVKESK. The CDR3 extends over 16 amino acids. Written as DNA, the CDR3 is TGTGTCAGCAGCCAATTTCGACAGGGGGTGTCCGGGGAGCTGTTTTTT. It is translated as CVSSQFRQGVSGELFF.

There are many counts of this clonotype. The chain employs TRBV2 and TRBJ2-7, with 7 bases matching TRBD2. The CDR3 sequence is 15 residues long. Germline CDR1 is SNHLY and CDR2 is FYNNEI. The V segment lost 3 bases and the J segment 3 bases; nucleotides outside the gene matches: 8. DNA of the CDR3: TGTGCCAGCAGTGAGGTAATCGGCGGGAGCTACGAGCAGTACTTC. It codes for CASSEVIGGSYEQYF.

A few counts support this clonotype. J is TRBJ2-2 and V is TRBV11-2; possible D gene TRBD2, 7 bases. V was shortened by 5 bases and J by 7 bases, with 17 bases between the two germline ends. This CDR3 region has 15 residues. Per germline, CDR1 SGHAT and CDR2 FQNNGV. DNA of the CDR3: TGTGCCAGCAGCCCGCGGGGGCGGGGAGGCGGGGAGCTGTTTTTT. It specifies CASSPRGRGGGELFF.

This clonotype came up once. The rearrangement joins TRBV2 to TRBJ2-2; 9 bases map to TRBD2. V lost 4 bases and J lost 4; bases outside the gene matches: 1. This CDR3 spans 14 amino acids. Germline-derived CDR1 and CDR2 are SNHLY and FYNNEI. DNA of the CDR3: TGTGCCAGCAGTGGAGCGGGGGGCACCGGGGAGCTGTTTTTT. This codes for CASSGAGGTGELFF.

CDR3 nucleotides: TGTGCCAGCAGCTTAACCGGGACTAATAAGGCCGGGGAGCTGTTTTTT. Translating it yields CASSLTGTNKAGELFF. The chain recombines TRBV7-3 with TRBJ2-2; TRBD2 aligns across 7 bases. The CDR3 is made up of 16 amino acids. Germline CDR1 is SGHTA and CDR2 is FQGTGA. V lost 0 bases, J lost 6 bases, and 7 bases stayed unmatched.

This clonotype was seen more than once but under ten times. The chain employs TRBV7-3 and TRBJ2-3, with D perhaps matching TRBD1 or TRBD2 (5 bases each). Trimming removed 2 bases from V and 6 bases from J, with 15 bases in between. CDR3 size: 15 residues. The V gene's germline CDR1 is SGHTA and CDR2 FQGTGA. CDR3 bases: TGTGCCAGCAGCTTATGGGGGATCCCTGGGGATACGCAGTATTTT. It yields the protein CASSLWGIPGDTQYF. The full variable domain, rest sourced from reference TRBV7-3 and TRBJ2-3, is GAGVSQTPSNKVTEKGKYVELRCDPISGHTALYWYRQSLGQGPEFLIYFQGTGAADDSGLPNDRFFAVRPEGSVSTLKIQRTERGDSAVYLCASSLWGIPGDTQYFGPGTRLTVL.

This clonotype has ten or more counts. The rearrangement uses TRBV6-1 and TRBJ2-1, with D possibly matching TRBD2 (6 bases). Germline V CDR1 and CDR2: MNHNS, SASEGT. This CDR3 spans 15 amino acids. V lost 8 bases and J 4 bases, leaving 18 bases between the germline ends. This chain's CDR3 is CASRASGGLYNEQFF. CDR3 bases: TGTGCCAGCCGTGCGTCGGGCGGACTATACAATGAGCAGTTCTTC.

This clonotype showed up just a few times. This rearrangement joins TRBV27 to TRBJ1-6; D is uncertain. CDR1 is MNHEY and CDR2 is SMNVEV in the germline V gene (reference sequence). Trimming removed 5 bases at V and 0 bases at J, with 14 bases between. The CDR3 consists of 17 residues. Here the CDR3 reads CASSPLDGSSYNSPLHF. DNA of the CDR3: TGTGCCAGCAGTCCCCTGGACGGCTCCTCCTATAATTCACCCCTCCACTTT.

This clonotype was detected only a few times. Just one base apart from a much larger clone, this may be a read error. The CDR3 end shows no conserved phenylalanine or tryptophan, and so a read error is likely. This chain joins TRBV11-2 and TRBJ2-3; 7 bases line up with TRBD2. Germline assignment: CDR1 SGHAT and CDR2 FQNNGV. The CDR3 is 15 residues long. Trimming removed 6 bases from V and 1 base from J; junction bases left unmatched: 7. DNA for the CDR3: TGTGCCAGCAGAGACCAGCGGGACCGCACAGATACGCAGTATTGT. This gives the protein CASRDQRDRTDTQYC.

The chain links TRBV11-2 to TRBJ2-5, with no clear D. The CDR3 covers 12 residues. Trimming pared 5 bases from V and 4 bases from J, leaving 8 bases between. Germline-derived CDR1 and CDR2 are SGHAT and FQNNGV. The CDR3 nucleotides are TGTGCCAGCAGCCTACTAACAGAGACCCAGTACTTC. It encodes CASSLLTETQYF.

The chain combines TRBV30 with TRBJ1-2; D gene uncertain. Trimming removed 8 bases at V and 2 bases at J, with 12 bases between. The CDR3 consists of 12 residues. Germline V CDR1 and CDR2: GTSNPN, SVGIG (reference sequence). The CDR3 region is CAGDLGNYGYTF. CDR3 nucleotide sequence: TGTGCCGGGGATCTTGGAAACTATGGCTACACCTTC.

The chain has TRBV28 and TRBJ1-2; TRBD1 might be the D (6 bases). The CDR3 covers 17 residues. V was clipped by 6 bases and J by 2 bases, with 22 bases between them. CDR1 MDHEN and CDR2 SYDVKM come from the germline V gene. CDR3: CASSDLVEGGRNYGYTF. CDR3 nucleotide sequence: TGTGCCAGCAGCGACCTTGTGGAGGGGGGGAGGAACTATGGCTACACCTTC.

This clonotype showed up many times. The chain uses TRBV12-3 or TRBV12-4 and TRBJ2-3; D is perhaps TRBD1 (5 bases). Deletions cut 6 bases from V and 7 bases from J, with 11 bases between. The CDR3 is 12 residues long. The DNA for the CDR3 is TGTGCCAGCAGGCAGGGCCTTAATACGCAGTATTTT. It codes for CASRQGLNTQYF.

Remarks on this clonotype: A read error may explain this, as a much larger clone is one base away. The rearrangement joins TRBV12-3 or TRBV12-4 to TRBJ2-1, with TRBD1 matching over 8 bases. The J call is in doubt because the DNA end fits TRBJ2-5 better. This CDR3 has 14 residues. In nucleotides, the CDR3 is TGTGCCAGCAGGGAGGGACAGGTCCAAGAGACCCAGTACTTC. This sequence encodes CASREGQVQETQYF.

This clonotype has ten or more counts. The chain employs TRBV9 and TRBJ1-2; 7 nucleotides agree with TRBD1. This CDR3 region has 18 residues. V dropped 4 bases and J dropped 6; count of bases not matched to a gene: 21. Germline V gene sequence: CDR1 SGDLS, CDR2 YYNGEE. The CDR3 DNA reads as TGTGCCAGCAGCCCGCGCAGGGCCGGGACAGTTGAGGGTAATGGCTACACCTTC. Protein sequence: CASSPRRAGTVEGNGYTF.

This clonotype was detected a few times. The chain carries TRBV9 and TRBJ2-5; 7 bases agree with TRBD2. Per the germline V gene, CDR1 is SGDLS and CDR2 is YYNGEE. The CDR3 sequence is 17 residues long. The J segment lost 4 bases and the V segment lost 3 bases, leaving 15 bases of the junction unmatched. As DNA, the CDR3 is TGTGCCAGCAGCGCCGTTCTGGGAGGGCCTTGGTTAGAGACCCAGTACTTC. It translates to CASSAVLGGPWLETQYF. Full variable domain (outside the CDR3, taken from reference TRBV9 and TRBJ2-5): DSGVTQTPKHLITATGQRVTLRCSPRSGDLSVYWYQQSLDQGLQFLIQYYNGEERAKGNILERFSAQQFPDLHSELNLSSLELGDSALYFCASSAVLGGPWLETQYFGPGTRLLVL.

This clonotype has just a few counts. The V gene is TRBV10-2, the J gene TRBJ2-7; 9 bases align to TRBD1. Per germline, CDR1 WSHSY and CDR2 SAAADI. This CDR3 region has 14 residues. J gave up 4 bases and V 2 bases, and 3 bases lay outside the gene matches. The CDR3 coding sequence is TGCGCCAGCAGTGAGCCCGACAGGGGGTACGAGCAGTACTTC. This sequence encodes CASSEPDRGYEQYF.

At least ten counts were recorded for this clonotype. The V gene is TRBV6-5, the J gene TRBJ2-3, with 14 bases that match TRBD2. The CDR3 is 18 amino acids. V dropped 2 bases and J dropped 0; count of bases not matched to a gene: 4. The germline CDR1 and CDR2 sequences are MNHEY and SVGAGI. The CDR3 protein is CASSYRGLAGASTDTQYF. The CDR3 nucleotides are TGTGCCAGCAGTTACAGGGGACTAGCGGGAGCGAGCACAGATACGCAGTATTTT.

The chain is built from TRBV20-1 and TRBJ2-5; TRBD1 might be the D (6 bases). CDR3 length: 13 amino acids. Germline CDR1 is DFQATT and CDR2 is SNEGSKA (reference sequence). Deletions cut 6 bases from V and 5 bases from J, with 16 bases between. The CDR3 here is CSAGGQLGETQYF. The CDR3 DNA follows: TGCAGTGCAGGGGGACAACTGGGGGAGACCCAGTACTTC.

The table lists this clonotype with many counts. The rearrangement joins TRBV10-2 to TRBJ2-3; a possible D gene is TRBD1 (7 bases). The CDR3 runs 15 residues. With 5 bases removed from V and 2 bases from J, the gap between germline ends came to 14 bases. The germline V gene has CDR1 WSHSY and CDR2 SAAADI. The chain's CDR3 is CASSRQGGLTDTQYF. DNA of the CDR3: TGCGCCAGCAGTCGCCAGGGGGGACTCACAGATACGCAGTATTTT.

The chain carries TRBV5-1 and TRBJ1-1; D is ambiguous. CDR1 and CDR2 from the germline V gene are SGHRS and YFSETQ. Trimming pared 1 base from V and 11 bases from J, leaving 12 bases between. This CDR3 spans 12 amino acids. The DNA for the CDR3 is TGCGCCAGCAGCTTGTCTTGGGGTGTCGCTTTCTTT. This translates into CASSLSWGVAFF.

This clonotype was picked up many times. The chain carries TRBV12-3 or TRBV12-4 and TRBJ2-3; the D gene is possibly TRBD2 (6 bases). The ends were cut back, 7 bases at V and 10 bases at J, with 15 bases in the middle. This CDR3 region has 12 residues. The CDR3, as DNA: TGTGCCAGCAAGATCGGAGGGTGGTCGCAGTATTTT. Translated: CASKIGGWSQYF.

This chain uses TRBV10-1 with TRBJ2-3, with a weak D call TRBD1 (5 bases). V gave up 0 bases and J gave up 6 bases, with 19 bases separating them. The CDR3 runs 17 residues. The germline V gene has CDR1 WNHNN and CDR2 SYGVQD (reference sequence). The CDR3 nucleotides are TGCGCCAGCAGTGAGTCAGGTCCAGGGTCATTGGGTGATACGCAGTATTTT. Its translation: CASSESGPGSLGDTQYF.